What follows are 14 T cell receptor beta chains derived from one specimen sequenced in a study of shared clonotypes between healthy human individuals. Sequencing used immunoSEQ multiplex PCR; TCRdb keeps in-frame clones, though not all of them. The table records some 2.3 million clones, about 92% of them present only once. Sequences were obtained from naive CD4+ T cells from PBMCs. As to subset: CD45RA+ positively selected. The receptors originated from a man between 18 and 35 years old in good health. Some clones in this sample may be carry-over from other donors' samples.

The chain carries TRBV28 and TRBJ1-2; TRBD1 matches at 7 bases. Germline lookup yields CDR1 MDHEN and CDR2 SYDVKM. V lost 4 bases to trimming and J lost 4 bases; unmatched junction nucleotides: 6. There are 14 residues in the CDR3. CDR3: CASSSTQGLYGYTF. In DNA form, the CDR3 reads TGTGCCAGCAGTTCAACACAGGGGCTCTATGGCTACACCTTC.

This sequence joins TRBV11-1 and TRBJ2-7; D is unresolved. Germline CDR1 and CDR2: SGHAT and FQDESV (reference sequence). Trimming left V 3 bases short and J 2 bases short, with 11 bases between. This CDR3 contains 14 residues. CDR3 bases: TGTGCCAGCAGCTTGGGGATGGGCCCCTACGAGCAGTACTTC. It is translated as CASSLGMGPYEQYF.

This chain connects TRBV18 to TRBJ1-4; D is ambiguous. CDR3 length equals 16 residues. The V gene lost 4 bases and the J gene lost 0 bases, with 12 bases spanning the gap. Germline CDR1 is KGHSH and CDR2 is LQKENI. CDR3 DNA sequence: TGTGCCAGCTCACGCCCTGGGCAGGCAACTAATGAAAAACTGTTTTTT. It codes for CASSRPGQATNEKLFF.

This chain links TRBV4-3 with TRBJ1-5; D perhaps matches TRBD1 (5 bases). The CDR3 runs to 15 residues. V lost 0 bases to trimming and J lost 7 bases, with 13 bases between them. Germline CDR1 and CDR2: LGHNA and YSLEER. The CDR3 DNA sequence: TGCGCCAGCAGCCAAGACAGGGATTTTCCCCAGCCCCAGCATTTT. The encoded protein is CASSQDRDFPQPQHF.

The V call is TRBV27, the J call TRBJ1-4, with D possibly being TRBD1 (6 bases). This CDR3 has 16 amino acids. The V gene's germline CDR1 is MNHEY and CDR2 SMNVEV (reference sequence). Trimming took off 4 bases at V and 10 bases at J, with 22 bases between the two ends. CDR3 coding DNA: TGTGCCAGCAGTTGGCTACAGGGAGGGGCCGCCGGAAAACTGTTTTTT. Protein: CASSWLQGGAAGKLFF. Together with reference TRBV27 and TRBJ1-4, the CDR3 gives the full variable domain: EAQVTQNPRYLITVTGKKLTVTCSQNMNHEYMSWYRQDPGLGLRQIYYSMNVEVTDKGDVPEGYKVSRKEKRNFPLILESPSPNQTSLYFCASSWLQGGAAGKLFFGSGTQLSVL.

This clone was picked up a small number of times. The rearrangement uses TRBV19 and TRBJ1-1; D remains unclear. The CDR3 extends over 11 amino acids. Trimming took 10 bases from V and 11 from J, leaving 17 bases between them. In germline, CDR1 is LNHDA, CDR2 SQIVND (reference sequence). The CDR3 DNA is TGTGCCACGGCGACCCAGACTGCGGCTTTCTTT. This encodes CATATQTAAFF.

The chain has TRBV9 and TRBJ2-7, with 8 bases lining up with TRBD2. CDR3 length: 14 residues. After removal of 5 bases from V and 1 base from J, the junction contained 5 bases not matched to a gene. Germline values: CDR1 SGDLS, CDR2 YYNGEE. The CDR3 nucleotides are TGTGCCAGCAGTCGGGAGGGGAGGTCCTACGAGCAGTACTTC. This sequence encodes CASSREGRSYEQYF.

Remarks on this clone: The same CDR3 can be traced to other DNA sequences in this sample. This chain links TRBV18 with TRBJ1-3, with D tentatively TRBD1 (5 bases). Trimming removed 6 bases at V and 0 bases at J, with 9 bases between. Germline assignment: CDR1 KGHSH and CDR2 LQKENI. This CDR3 contains 14 residues. The CDR3 protein is CASSPGSSGNTIYF. In DNA form, the CDR3 reads TGTGCCAGCTCCCCAGGGAGCTCTGGAAACACCATATATTTT. The full variable domain, completed using reference TRBV18 and TRBJ1-3, is NAGVMQNPRHLVRRRGQEARLRCSPMKGHSHVYWYRQLPEEGLKFMVYLQKENIIDESGMPKERFSAEFPKEGPSILRIQQVVRGDSAAYFCASSPGSSGNTIYFGEGSWLTVV.

The CDR3 protein is CASSLAEDYGYTF. As DNA, the CDR3 is TGTGCCAGCAGCTTAGCAGAGGACTATGGCTACACCTTC. This chain uses TRBV7-8 with TRBJ1-2; D is unresolved. The germline gives CDR1 SGHVS, CDR2 FQNEAQ. The CDR3 sequence is 13 residues long. V was pared by 0 bases and J by 3 bases, with 5 bases between.

The CDR3 loop is CAWSPLDRRHTF. The CDR3 DNA reads TGTGCCTGGAGTCCCCTGGACCGGAGGCACACCTTC. The chain employs TRBV30 and TRBJ1-2; no firm D call. This CDR3 has 12 residues. The germline CDR1 and CDR2 sequences are GTSNPN and SVGIG (reference sequence). V was trimmed by 2 bases and J by 12 bases, leaving 16 bases between them.

This chain joins TRBV5-4 and TRBJ2-5; D is unresolved. Germline-derived CDR1 and CDR2 are SGHNT and YYREEE (reference sequence). This CDR3 contains 14 residues. V lost 0 bases and J 4 bases, leaving 10 bases between the germline ends. The CDR3 bases are TGTGCCAGCAGCTTGGGAAAGGGTGGAGAGACCCAGTACTTC. Translated, it gives CASSLGKGGETQYF.

This clone was observed a few times. V is TRBV19 and J is TRBJ1-1; maybe TRBD1 (5 bases). The CDR3 is 15 residues long. Germline CDR1 is LNHDA and CDR2 is SQIVND (reference sequence). Trimming took off 6 bases at V and 6 bases at J, with 20 bases between the two ends. CDR3 loop: CASSIWGSGSAEAFF. The DNA for the CDR3 is TGTGCCAGTAGCATTTGGGGCAGTGGGTCGGCTGAAGCTTTCTTT. Looking up the rest from reference TRBV19 and TRBJ1-1 gives the full variable domain: DGGITQSPKYLFRKEGQNVTLSCEQNLNHDAMYWYRQDPGQGLRLIYYSQIVNDFQKGDIAEGYSVSREKKESFPLTVTSAQKNPTAFYLCASSIWGSGSAEAFFGQGTRLTVV.

This clone was detected only a few times. The rearrangement joins TRBV27 to TRBJ1-1; D unresolved. The germline gives CDR1 MNHEY, CDR2 SMNVEV (reference sequence). The length of the CDR3 is 14 residues. The ends were cut back, 5 bases at V and 4 bases at J, with 14 bases in the middle. The CDR3 bases are TGTGCCAGCAGTCCTCTCCGGGCAGCCACTGAAGCTTTCTTT. As protein: CASSPLRAATEAFF.

The V and J genes are TRBV7-3 and TRBJ2-1; D possibly corresponds to TRBD2 (5 bases). Germline V gene data show CDR1 as SGHTA and CDR2 as FQGTGA. V was pared by 2 bases and J by 8 bases, with 13 bases between. The CDR3 is 14 residues long. DNA of the CDR3: TGTGCCAGCAGCTTAGGGCTAGCCCCCGATGAGCAGTTCTTC. Protein product: CASSLGLAPDEQFF.